The clone carrying this TCR beta chain has only a few counts. cDNA molecules, individually, were tagged with unique molecular identifiers. TCRdb recomputed calls from the 5' RACE reads with MiXCR, one row per CDR3 protein. The data contain roughly 46,000 distinct CDR3 sequences, roughly 9.4% of them singletons. These data are taken from a study of early T cells in non-severe SARS-CoV-2 infection. Looked up from germline, CDR1 is DFQATT and CDR2 is SNEGSKA (reference sequence). The CDR3 length is 14 residues. Trimming removed 6 bases at V and 4 bases at J, with 18 bases between. The V call is TRBV20-1, the J call TRBJ1-2; D remains unclear. Sequenced material: whole blood, taken at baseline. This TCR derives from an adult who was a healthcare worker with PCR-confirmed SARS-CoV-2 infection or an uninfected control (not recorded which). DNA for the CDR3: TGCAGTGCCCTGGTACGGGGTCGGGGCTATGGCTACACCTTC. This sequence encodes CSALVRGRGYGYTF.